A selection of T cell receptor beta chains follows, all from one sample in a study of regulatory T cells in long-lasting Graves disease. A single record per CDR3 protein comes from TCRdb applying MiXCR to the multiplex PCR reads. This sample has fewer than 400,000 distinct CDR3 sequences; roughly 21% occur once, and the top ten carry less than 35%. The sample here was peripheral blood mononuclear cells (PBMCs), taken when the disease was refractory, from a patient treated with antithyroid drugs. The receptors come from a female donor with Graves disease. CDR3s include the opening cysteine and the closing phenylalanine or tryptophan. A D gene is named only where the DNA matches it firmly. Only part of the rows carry a size: once, few, many, or a class if the clone is expanded.

clone size: many; J gene: TRBJ1-2; V gene: TRBV18; D gene: .; CDR3 protein: CASSPEGRGYTF; CDR3 DNA: TGTGCCAGCAGCCCCGAAGGGCGAGGCTACACCTTC
clone size: .; J gene: TRBJ2-1; V gene: TRBV7-3; D gene: TRBD2; CDR3 protein: CASSPSASGSIEQFF; CDR3 DNA: TGTGCCAGCAGCCCCTCCGCTAGCGGGAGCATTGAGCAGTTCTTC
clone size: many; J gene: TRBJ1-5; V gene: TRBV12-3/TRBV12-4; D gene: TRBD1; CDR3 protein: CASSRQGAIQPQHF; CDR3 DNA: TGTGCCAGCAGTCGGCAGGGGGCTATTCAGCCCCAGCATTTT
clone size: few; J gene: TRBJ2-1; V gene: TRBV11-2; D gene: .; CDR3 protein: CASSSITRHEQFF; CDR3 DNA: TGTGCCAGCAGCTCCATAACCCGGCATGAGCAGTTCTTC
clone size: many; J gene: TRBJ1-2; V gene: TRBV12-3/TRBV12-4; D gene: .; CDR3 protein: CASSLGGLYGYTF; CDR3 DNA: TGTGCCAGCAGTTTGGGGGGCCTCTATGGCTACACCTTC
clone size: many; J gene: TRBJ1-1; V gene: TRBV2; D gene: .; CDR3 protein: CASSDDSATEAFF; CDR3 DNA: TGTGCCAGCAGTGATGACTCCGCCACTGAAGCTTTCTTT
clone size: many; J gene: TRBJ2-2; V gene: TRBV3-1; D gene: TRBD1; CDR3 protein: CASSKQGAETGELFF; CDR3 DNA: TGTGCCAGCAGTAAACAGGGGGCGGAAACCGGGGAGCTGTTTTTT
clone size: few; J gene: TRBJ2-4; V gene: TRBV7-6; D gene: TRBD2; CDR3 protein: CASSGLAGGKNIQYF; CDR3 DNA: TGTGCCAGCAGCGGACTAGCGGGAGGCAAAAACATTCAGTACTTC
clone size: many; J gene: TRBJ1-1; V gene: TRBV19; D gene: TRBD1; CDR3 protein: CASSLGQGRREEAFF; CDR3 DNA: TGTGCCAGTAGTCTTGGACAGGGGAGGAGGGAGGAAGCTTTCTTT
clone size: many; J gene: TRBJ1-6; V gene: TRBV7-2; D gene: .; CDR3 protein: CASSLVHYNSPLHF; CDR3 DNA: TGTGCCAGCAGCTTAGTCCACTATAATTCACCCCTCCACTTT
clone size: many; J gene: TRBJ1-1; V gene: TRBV5-1; D gene: .; CDR3 protein: CASRRTGNTEAFF; CDR3 DNA: TGTGCCAGCAGGCGCACGGGGAACACTGAAGCTTTCTTT
clone size: many; J gene: TRBJ1-2; V gene: TRBV12-3/TRBV12-4; D gene: .; CDR3 protein: CASSSRQVPYGYTF; CDR3 DNA: TGTGCCAGCAGTTCTCGACAGGTTCCGTATGGCTACACCTTC
clone size: few; J gene: TRBJ1-6; V gene: TRBV7-8; D gene: .; CDR3 protein: CASSLDRNNSPLHF; CDR3 DNA: TGTGCCAGCAGCTTAGACAGGAATAATTCACCCCTCCACTTT
clone size: many; J gene: TRBJ1-2; V gene: TRBV28; D gene: TRBD1; CDR3 protein: CASNLQGAHYGYTF; CDR3 DNA: TGTGCCAGCAACTTACAGGGGGCCCACTATGGCTACACCTTC
clone size: .; J gene: TRBJ2-7; V gene: TRBV7-9; D gene: .; CDR3 protein: CASSPSGTIFSYEQYF; CDR3 DNA: TGTGCCAGCAGCCCGTCCGGGACGATTTTTTCCTACGAGCAGTACTTC
clone size: many; J gene: TRBJ1-1; V gene: TRBV13; D gene: .; CDR3 protein: CASSLEAGYSAEAFF; CDR3 DNA: TGTGCCAGCAGCTTAGAAGCAGGGTATAGCGCTGAAGCTTTCTTT
clone size: many; J gene: TRBJ1-6; V gene: TRBV7-9; D gene: .; CDR3 protein: CASSLDNHNSPLHF; CDR3 DNA: TGTGCCAGCAGCTTAGACAACCATAATTCACCCCTCCACTTT
clone size: few; J gene: TRBJ1-1; V gene: TRBV29-1; D gene: .; CDR3 protein: CSVDRETFSEAFF; CDR3 DNA: TGCAGCGTTGACAGGGAGACTTTCTCGGAAGCTTTCTTT
clone size: .; J gene: TRBJ2-2; V gene: TRBV3-1; D gene: .; CDR3 protein: CASRADNTGELFF; CDR3 DNA: TGTGCCAGCAGAGCGGATAACACCGGGGAGCTGTTTTTT
clone size: many; J gene: TRBJ2-7; V gene: TRBV5-1; D gene: .; CDR3 protein: CASSLRQGGEQYF; CDR3 DNA: TGCGCCAGCAGCTTGCGACAGGGAGGCGAGCAGTACTTC
clone size: .; J gene: TRBJ2-7; V gene: TRBV3-1; D gene: TRBD1; CDR3 protein: CASSEGHRGNEQYF; CDR3 DNA: TGTGCCAGCAGCGAGGGGCACAGGGGCAACGAGCAGTACTTC
clone size: .; J gene: TRBJ2-5; V gene: TRBV20-1; D gene: .; CDR3 protein: CSAPPPLLVGGTQYF; CDR3 DNA: TGCAGTGCGCCCCCGCCGCTTTTGGTTGGTGGGACCCAGTACTTC
clone size: many; J gene: TRBJ1-2; V gene: TRBV11-2; D gene: TRBD1; CDR3 protein: CASSWGQPSRRNYGYTF; CDR3 DNA: TGTGCCAGCAGCTGGGGACAGCCATCCCGGCGGAATTATGGCTACACCTTC
clone size: many; J gene: TRBJ1-6; V gene: TRBV25-1; D gene: .; CDR3 protein: CASRLDSRWNSPLHF; CDR3 DNA: TGTGCCAGCAGGTTGGACAGTAGGTGGAATTCACCCCTCCACTTT
clone size: few; J gene: TRBJ2-7; V gene: TRBV20-1; D gene: TRBD1; CDR3 protein: CSARDPSGGAPQAGAYEQYF; CDR3 DNA: TGCAGTGCTAGAGATCCCTCAGGGGGCGCGCCCCAGGCTGGGGCCTACGAGCAGTACTTC
clone size: few; J gene: TRBJ1-5; V gene: TRBV10-3; D gene: .; CDR3 protein: CAISESSQPQHF; CDR3 DNA: TGTGCCATCAGTGAGTCATCACAGCCCCAGCATTTT
clone size: few; J gene: TRBJ1-1; V gene: TRBV6-9; D gene: .; CDR3 protein: CASSYISGENTEAFF; CDR3 DNA: TGTGCCAGCAGTTACATATCAGGGGAGAACACTGAAGCTTTCTTT
clone size: .; J gene: TRBJ1-1; V gene: TRBV5-5; D gene: .; CDR3 protein: CASSLPMGTEAFF; CDR3 DNA: TGTGCCAGCAGCCTCCCTATGGGCACTGAAGCTTTCTTT
clone size: many; J gene: TRBJ1-2; V gene: TRBV24-1; D gene: TRBD1; CDR3 protein: CATSDSTGENGYTF; CDR3 DNA: TGTGCCACCAGTGACTCCACAGGGGAGAATGGCTACACCTTC
clone size: many; J gene: TRBJ1-2; V gene: TRBV3-1; D gene: .; CDR3 protein: CASSPLVRANYGYTF; CDR3 DNA: TGTGCCAGCAGCCCCCTGGTCCGTGCTAACTATGGCTACACCTTC
clone size: many; J gene: TRBJ2-2; V gene: TRBV6-1; D gene: TRBD1; CDR3 protein: CASRDRGLADSSTGELFF; CDR3 DNA: TGTGCCAGCAGGGACAGGGGACTGGCGGACTCGAGCACCGGGGAGCTGTTTTTT
clone size: many; J gene: TRBJ1-2; V gene: TRBV6-1; D gene: TRBD1; CDR3 protein: CASRGDRANYGYTF; CDR3 DNA: TGTGCCAGCAGGGGGGACAGGGCTAACTATGGCTACACCTTC
clone size: .; J gene: TRBJ1-2; V gene: TRBV4-1; D gene: .; CDR3 protein: CASSQDRGAIYGYTF; CDR3 DNA: TGCGCCAGCAGCCAAGATCGAGGGGCGATCTATGGCTACACCTTC